This TCR beta chain was retrieved from a study of OX40 agonist ivuxolimab in advanced cancers. Background for the entire study: Ivuxolimab was a fully human IgG2 agonistic monoclonal antibody targeting the costimulatory receptor OX40 (CD134). Intravenous ivuxolimab was administered to patients every 2 weeks at six dose levels: 0.01, 0.1, 0.3, 1.5, 3 and 10 mg/kg. Of the roughly 52 patients in dose escalation, about 20 had hepatocellular carcinoma, about 15 had melanoma, 9 had renal cell carcinoma and 9 had head and neck cancer. In the dose-escalation cohort, around four fifths of patients were male, and the mean age was roughly 56 years with a range of about 20 to 79. Prior anti-PD-1, anti-PD-L1 or anti-CTLA-4 therapy was permitted, and approximately 39% of dose-escalation patients had received checkpoint inhibitors. Partial responses occurred in three dose-escalation patients: two with cutaneous melanoma and one with hepatocellular carcinoma. Peripheral TCRbeta sequencing was intended to test whether TCR sequence diversity was altered and clonal T-cell expansion was caused by ivuxolimab. The paper reports the monotherapy dose-escalation portion (N ≈ 52 patients) of the phase I ivuxolimab trial. Overall results and qualifications from the work: At doses of 0.1 to 3.0 mg/kg, clonal expansion of both CD4+ and CD8+ T cells in blood was seen between baseline and week 6. Low levels of normalized T-cell clonal expansion were also shown by some nonresponding patients. On average, CD8+ T cells showed more expanded clones than CD4+ T cells after ivuxolimab. In partial responders in the 0.1-3.0 mg/kg groups, normalized peripheral clonal expansion was found to be among the lowest, especially among CD8+ T cells. Which antigens the clonally expanded peripheral T cells were specific for was not determined.

Genomic DNA was isolated from the sorted cells so that the TCRbeta CDR3 region could be sequenced. TCRbeta CDR3 regions were sequenced using the immunoSEQ Assay. Not all clones reach the TCRdb copy of this immuneACCESS table, which keeps in-frame sequences only. Checked studies attribute under half of the gap to unresolved V genes and leave the rest unexplained. In this sample the table shows approximately 44,000 clones, about 80% of which occur a single time. The ten largest account for about 10% of the sample. This clone was picked up one time. Its antigen is currently not known. No quality values exist for individual bases; no much larger clone is one base distant. Patients with autoimmune disease history or receiving systemic immunosuppression were excluded from the trial. Peripheral blood for TCR sequencing was collected from all dose cohorts at baseline, on cycle 4 day 1, and on cycle 7 day 1. The samples were taken from a phase I, first-in-human, multicenter, open-label dose-escalation trial of ivuxolimab. The trial enrolled adults with locally advanced or metastatic head and neck squamous cell, hepatocellular, melanoma or renal cell carcinoma. Before TCR sequencing, CD4+ and CD8+ T cells were separately sorted from peripheral blood.

Inclusive of the bounding cysteine and phenylalanine, the CDR3 is 15 residues long. CDR3 DNA only is kept here, 45 bases in frame from base 1. CDR1 MDHEN and CDR2 SYDVKM were looked up in the germline V gene. The germline V end is reduced by 4 bases and the J end by 5 bases; junction bases left unmatched: 6. This TCR was sampled from an adult with an advanced solid tumor such as melanoma, head and neck, liver or kidney cancer. Source: CD4+ or CD8+ T cells sorted from blood, taken in a trial of the OX40 agonist ivuxolimab. The chain employs TRBV28 and TRBJ1-4, and TRBD1 aligns with 8 junction nucleotides. In nucleotide form, the sequence is TGTGCCAGCAGTTCCCGACAGGGGCTAAATGAAAAACTGTTTTTT. Its translation reads: CASSSRQGLNEKLFF. Supplemented by the reference TRBV28 and TRBJ1-4 proteins around the CDR3, the complete variable domain is DVKVTQSSRYLVKRTGEKVFLECVQDMDHENMFWYRQDPGLGLRLIYFSYDVKMKEKGDIPEGYSVSREKKERFSLILESASTNQTSMYLCASSSRQGLNEKLFFGSGTQLSVL.